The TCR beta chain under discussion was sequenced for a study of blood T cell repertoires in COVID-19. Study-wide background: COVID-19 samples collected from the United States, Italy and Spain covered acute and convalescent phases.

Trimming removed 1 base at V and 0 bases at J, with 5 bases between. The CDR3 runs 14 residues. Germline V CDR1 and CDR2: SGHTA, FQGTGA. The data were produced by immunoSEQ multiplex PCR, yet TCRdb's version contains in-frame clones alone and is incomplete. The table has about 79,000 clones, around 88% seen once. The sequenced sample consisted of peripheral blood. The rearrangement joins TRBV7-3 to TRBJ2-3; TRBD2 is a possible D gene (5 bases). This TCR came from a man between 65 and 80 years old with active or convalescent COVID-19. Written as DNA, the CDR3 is TGTGCCAGCAGCTTAAGCGGGAGCACAGATACGCAGTATTTT. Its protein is CASSLSGSTDTQYF. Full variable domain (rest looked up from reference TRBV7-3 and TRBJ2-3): GAGVSQTPSNKVTEKGKYVELRCDPISGHTALYWYRQSLGQGPEFLIYFQGTGAADDSGLPNDRFFAVRPEGSVSTLKIQRTERGDSAVYLCASSLSGSTDTQYFGPGTRLTVL.